This T cell receptor (beta chain) was found in a study of T cell repertoires in cytomegalovirus infection. Study background: Through public TCR beta signatures, both CMV infection and matching HLA type were indicated. Regarding the study as a whole: Public TCR beta family frequency separated CMV-and-HLA carriers, including in an independent cohort.

This clonotype was seen more than once but under ten times. Its target is unknown. In TCRdb, the reads were re-called with MiXCR into one record per CDR3 protein. Of just over 450,000 distinct CDR3 sequences in the sample, approximately 40% were seen once. The CDR3 totals 17 residues. Trimming cost V 5 bases and J 0 bases; bases outside gene matches: 13. Germline CDR1 is MDHEN and CDR2 is SYDVKM. This chain connects TRBV28 to TRBJ2-7; 7 nucleotides match TRBD1. The TCR comes from a human donor in good health (CMV status not recorded). Some clones in this sample may be carry-over from other donors' samples. The input for sequencing was cultured PBMCs, taken from culture after CMV antigen stimulation. The CDR3 reads CASSLSTLTGSSYEQYF. CDR3 coding DNA: TGTGCCAGCAGTCTTTCAACCCTGACAGGGAGCTCCTACGAGCAGTACTTC. Full variable domain (rest looked up from reference TRBV28 and TRBJ2-7): DVKVTQSSRYLVKRTGEKVFLECVQDMDHENMFWYRQDPGLGLRLIYFSYDVKMKEKGDIPEGYSVSREKKERFSLILESASTNQTSMYLCASSLSTLTGSSYEQYFGPGTRLTVT.